The clone carrying this TCR beta chain was counted at least ten times. This entry is derived from a study of T cells in Graves' hyperthyroidism and ophthalmopathy. Study in general: The authors collected peripheral blood at initial diagnosis, before any treatment.

Authors of the study amplified TCR beta CDR3 regions from RNA transcripts. The HTBI primer set served for first-round RT-PCR of the TCR CDR3. TCRdb redid the calling of the multiplex PCR reads with MiXCR, one entry per CDR3 protein. The top ten hold less than 9.5% of the sample, which has around 600,000 distinct CDR3 sequences, 15% to 17% seen once. Germline V gene sequence: CDR1 KGHSH, CDR2 LQKENI. Losses at the gene ends were 2 bases for V and 4 bases for J; bases not matched to a gene: 3. CDR3 length: 14 residues. The specimen was blood. The clonotype was recovered from a woman aged 25 to 39 with Graves' hyperthyroidism. V is TRBV18 and J is TRBJ2-5; 8 nucleotides align to TRBD2. The CDR3 is CASSPGRGGETQYF. Here the CDR3 DNA reads TGTGCCAGCTCACCAGGACGGGGGGGAGAGACCCAGTACTTC.